The T cell receptor beta chain described here comes from a study of T cells in Graves' hyperthyroidism and ophthalmopathy. Researchers took RNA transcripts and amplified the TCR beta CDR3 regions from them. First-round RT-PCR with HTBI primers amplified the TCR CDR3 region. TCRdb reprocessed the multiplex PCR reads via MiXCR and lists one record per CDR3 protein. The sample includes hundreds of thousands of distinct CDR3 sequences, 35% to 45% of them seen just once. The germline V and J ends were trimmed by 0 bases and 2 bases, with 10 bases remaining between them. There are 16 residues in the CDR3. CDR1 and CDR2 (germline): SGHVS, FQNEAQ. The sample holds many counts of this clonotype.

This sequence was found in a man between 18 and 35 years old with Graves' hyperthyroidism. Material for sequencing was blood. This sequence joins TRBV7-8 and TRBJ1-4; D might be TRBD1 (5 bases). The CDR3 DNA follows: TGTGCCAGCAGCTTAGCGCACGGGGCGACTAATGAAAAACTGTTTTTT. Its protein is CASSLAHGATNEKLFF.